These 20 T cell receptor beta chains were all obtained from the same sample, sequenced in a study of blood T cells in healthy people across ages. A sample-barcoded 5' primer and a J-beta primer mix were used in a second PCR of roughly 7 to 11 cycles. A single record per CDR3 protein comes from TCRdb applying MiXCR to the 5' RACE reads. The sample carries 580,000 or so distinct CDR3 sequences, under 55% recorded once. Sequences were obtained from blood. All receptors derive from an elderly man in good health.

This sequence joins TRBV7-9 and TRBJ1-3; D uncertain. The germline V gene encodes CDR1 SEHNR and CDR2 FQNEAQ (reference sequence). CDR3 length: 15 amino acids. V lost 4 bases and J 9 bases, leaving 19 bases between the germline ends. The CDR3 region is CASSSYNERVGTIYF. The DNA for the CDR3 is TGTGCCAGCAGCTCCTATAACGAACGAGTTGGCACCATATATTTT.

This clonotype turned up a few times. This sequence joins TRBV9 and TRBJ2-7; 8 nucleotides line up with TRBD1. V shed 0 bases and J 5 bases; nucleotides not matched to a gene: 7. The CDR3 is 15 residues long. CDR1 is SGDLS and CDR2 is YYNGEE in the germline V gene. DNA for the CDR3: TGTGCCAGCAGCGTAGGAACAGCCAGGGGGCACGAGCAGTACTTC. Encoded protein: CASSVGTARGHEQYF.

This clonotype was recorded once. The chain couples TRBV5-1 to TRBJ2-1, with D unresolved. From germline, CDR1 is SGHRS and CDR2 YFSETQ. CDR3 length: 14 amino acids. V shed 7 bases and J shed 0 bases, with 11 bases lying between them. CDR3 DNA: TGCGCCAGCGGGGTTGGAAGCTCCTACAATGAGCAGTTCTTC. Protein product: CASGVGSSYNEQFF.

This clonotype has a handful of counts. The chain employs TRBV6-1 and TRBJ1-1; TRBD1 might be the D (5 bases). The CDR3 is 15 amino acids. Germline loops: CDR1 MNHNS, CDR2 SASEGT. V was shortened by 2 bases and J by 5 bases, with 15 bases between the two germline ends. CDR3 region: CASSESGPAMTEAFF. CDR3 DNA sequence: TGTGCCAGCAGTGAATCGGGGCCAGCAATGACTGAAGCTTTCTTT.

The chain combines TRBV9 with TRBJ1-1, with D unresolved. Germline CDR1 is SGDLS and CDR2 is YYNGEE. CDR3 length: 13 residues. The V and J ends lost 6 bases and 4 bases respectively, with 13 bases between them. The DNA of the CDR3 is TGTGCCAGCAACGCTATCCCTAGCACTGAAGCTTTCTTT. Protein: CASNAIPSTEAFF.

This chain uses TRBV30 with TRBJ2-7, with 7 nucleotides matching TRBD2. Germline CDR1 and CDR2: GTSNPN and SVGIG (reference sequence). Losses at the gene ends were 0 bases for V and 9 bases for J; bases not matched to a gene: 17. The CDR3 consists of 16 residues. DNA of the CDR3: TGTGCCTGGAGTGTACACGGGGGGAGCCTACCTTTCGCGCAGTACTTC. Amino acid sequence: CAWSVHGGSLPFAQYF.

This clonotype is a singleton in its sample. The rearrangement links TRBV6-2 or TRBV6-3 to TRBJ2-3; D possibly corresponds to TRBD2 (7 bases). CDR3 length equals 15 residues. The V end lost 5 bases, the J end lost 3 bases, and 15 bases lay between the germline ends. Germline CDR1 MNHEY, CDR2 SVGEGT. CDR3 nucleotide sequence: TGTGCCAGCAGTCCCGACCGGGGGGCGACAGATACGCAGTATTTT. This translates into CASSPDRGATDTQYF.

The chain is built from TRBV9 and TRBJ2-1, with D tentatively TRBD1 or TRBD2 (5 bases each). The CDR3 totals 15 residues. Between the trimmed V and J ends, which lost 2 bases and 8 bases, there was a span of 17 bases. The V gene's germline CDR1 is SGDLS and CDR2 YYNGEE. The CDR3 nucleotides are TGTGCCAGCAGCGTGGGGCCCCCGGGGTACGATGAGCAGTTCTTC. This translates into CASSVGPPGYDEQFF.

The chain joins TRBV5-1 to TRBJ2-7, with D perhaps TRBD2 (5 bases). Trimming removed 2 bases at V and 3 bases at J, with 15 bases between. This CDR3 is 15 amino acids long. Germline-derived CDR1 and CDR2 are SGHRS and YFSETQ. CDR3 sequence: CASSFLGSVIYEQYF. CDR3 nucleotide sequence: TGCGCCAGCAGCTTCTTGGGTAGCGTAATCTACGAGCAGTACTTC.

Only a few counts were recorded for this clonotype. The chain has TRBV20-1 and TRBJ2-7, with D possibly TRBD2 on 6 matching bases. The CDR3 sequence is 14 residues long. The V gene's germline CDR1 is DFQATT and CDR2 SNEGSKA (reference sequence). V was cut by 3 bases and J by 1 base, with 13 bases left in between. CDR3 sequence (DNA): TGCAGTGCTAGCGGGAGAGCGAATTCCTACGAGCAGTACTTC. It is translated as CSASGRANSYEQYF.

J is TRBJ2-7 and V is TRBV20-1, with 8 bases identical to TRBD1. The DNA end lines up better with TRBJ2-5; the J call may be wrong. The CDR3 is 13 amino acids. Germline lookup yields CDR1 DFQATT and CDR2 SNEGSKA (reference sequence). For the CDR3, the DNA is TGCAGTGCCCCCGGACAGGGAGGAGAGACCCAGTACTTC. This sequence encodes CSAPGQGGETQYF.

Notes on this clonotype: Its ends do not fully match the called genes, so a read error is possible. The chain joins TRBV15 to TRBJ1-2; 9 positions agree with TRBD1. CDR1 and CDR2 from the germline V gene are LNHNV and YYDKDF (reference sequence). This CDR3 is built from 14 residues. In DNA form, the CDR3 reads TGTCCCACCAGCAGAGGAGGGACAGGGTTCGACTACACCTTC. It codes for CPTSRGGTGFDYTF. The full variable domain, rest sourced from reference TRBV15 and TRBJ1-2, is DAMVIQNPRYQVTQFGKPVTLSCSQTLNHNVMYWYQQKSSQAPKLLFHYYDKDFNNEADTPDNFQSRRPNTSFCFLDIRSPGLGDTAMYLCPTSRGGTGFDYTFGSGTRLTVV.

This clonotype was recorded a few times. The CDR3 region is CSARRAPGLAGNEQFF. The CDR3, as DNA: TGCAGTGCTAGGAGGGCTCCGGGACTAGCGGGAAATGAGCAGTTCTTC. V is TRBV20-1 and J is TRBJ2-1, with 13 positions matching TRBD2. The trim removed 3 bases at V and 7 bases at J, leaving 9 bases unmatched. The CDR3 is 16 residues long. The germline V gene has CDR1 DFQATT and CDR2 SNEGSKA (reference sequence).

This chain connects TRBV7-8 to TRBJ2-7; the D gene is possibly TRBD1 (6 bases). V shed 4 bases and J shed 0 bases, with 13 bases lying between them. This CDR3 contains 15 residues. Germline CDR1 SGHVS, CDR2 FQNEAQ. In DNA form, the CDR3 reads TGTGCCAGCAGCTCGCGAGGGGGTAACTCCTACGAGCAGTACTTC. This codes for CASSSRGGNSYEQYF.

This clonotype was observed many times. This chain links TRBV6-6 with TRBJ2-2, with 8 bases aligning to TRBD2. This CDR3 comprises 15 residues. Germline V gene lookup returns CDR1 MNHNY and CDR2 SVGAGI (reference sequence). V shed 4 bases, J shed 7 bases, and the junction held 8 bases outside the gene matches. CDR3 nucleotide sequence: TGTGCCAGCAGTTCCTACGCGGGGGGAAACGGGGAGCTGTTTTTT. Amino acids: CASSSYAGGNGELFF.

In this sample, this clonotype turned up a few times. The chain joins TRBV7-2 to TRBJ1-6, with unresolved D. V shed 1 base and J shed 3 bases, with 7 bases lying between them. The CDR3 loop spans 15 amino acids. The germline CDR1 and CDR2 sequences are SGHTA and FQGNSA. The CDR3: CASSLEKLYNSPLHF. In DNA form, the CDR3 reads TGTGCCAGCAGCTTAGAAAAGCTCTATAATTCACCCCTCCACTTT.

This chain uses TRBV5-1 with TRBJ1-2, with unresolved D. Germline CDR1 SGHRS, CDR2 YFSETQ. This CDR3 spans 13 amino acids. V was cut by 4 bases and J by 5 bases, with 12 bases left in between. This CDR3 is CASSTDRFYGYTF. The DNA of the CDR3 is TGCGCCAGCAGCACGGACCGGTTTTATGGCTACACCTTC.

The rearrangement uses TRBV30 and TRBJ2-1, with D possibly TRBD1 on 6 matching bases. V lost 4 bases, J lost 6 bases, and 13 bases lay in between. The CDR3 runs to 13 residues. CDR1 is GTSNPN, CDR2 SVGIG, per germline (reference sequence). This CDR3 is CAWNKQGFNEQFF. CDR3 in DNA: TGTGCCTGGAATAAACAGGGTTTCAATGAGCAGTTCTTC.

The CDR3 DNA reads as TGCGCCAGCAGCCAAGACCCGGGGTACCATGGCTACACCTTC. Protein sequence: CASSQDPGYHGYTF. The genes are TRBV4-1 and TRBJ1-2; D ambiguous. Trimming removed 0 bases from V and 6 bases from J, with 11 bases in between. Germline CDR1 reads MGHRA; CDR2 reads YSYEKL. The CDR3 is made up of 14 amino acids.

This chain joins TRBV6-2 or TRBV6-3 and TRBJ2-1; 11 nucleotides line up with TRBD2. Trimming cost V 2 bases and J 1 base; bases outside gene matches: 4. From germline, CDR1 is MNHEY and CDR2 SVGEGT. The length of the CDR3 is 17 residues. The chain's CDR3 is CASSYPASGRSYNEQFF. CDR3 nucleotide sequence: TGTGCCAGCAGTTACCCCGCTAGCGGGAGGTCCTACAATGAGCAGTTCTTC.